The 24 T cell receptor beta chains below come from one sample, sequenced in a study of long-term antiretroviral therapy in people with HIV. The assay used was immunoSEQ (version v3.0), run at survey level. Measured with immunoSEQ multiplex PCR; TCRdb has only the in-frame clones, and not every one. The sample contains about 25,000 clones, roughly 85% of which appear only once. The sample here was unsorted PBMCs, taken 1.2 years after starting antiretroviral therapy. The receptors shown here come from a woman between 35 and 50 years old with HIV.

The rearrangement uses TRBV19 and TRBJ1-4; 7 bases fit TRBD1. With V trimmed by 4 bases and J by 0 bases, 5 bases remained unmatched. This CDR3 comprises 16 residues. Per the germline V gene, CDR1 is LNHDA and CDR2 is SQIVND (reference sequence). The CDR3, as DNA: TGTGCCAGTAGTACCGGGACAGAAGCAACTAATGAAAAACTGTTTTTT. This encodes CASSTGTEATNEKLFF.

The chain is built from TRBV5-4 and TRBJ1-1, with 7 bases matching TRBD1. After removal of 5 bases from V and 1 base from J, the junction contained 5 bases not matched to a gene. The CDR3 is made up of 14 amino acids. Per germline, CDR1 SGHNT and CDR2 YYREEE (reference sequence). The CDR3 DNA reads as TGTGCCAGCAGGACGGACAGGCGGAACACTGAAGCTTTCTTT. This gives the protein CASRTDRRNTEAFF.

The CDR3 region is CASSYSDGEQFF. The CDR3 DNA reads as TGTGCCAGCAGTTACTCGGACGGTGAGCAGTTCTTC. The chain carries TRBV6-5 and TRBJ2-1; D unclear. This CDR3 region has 12 residues. Germline-derived CDR1 and CDR2 are MNHEY and SVGAGI. V lost 0 bases and J 9 bases, leaving 6 bases between the germline ends.

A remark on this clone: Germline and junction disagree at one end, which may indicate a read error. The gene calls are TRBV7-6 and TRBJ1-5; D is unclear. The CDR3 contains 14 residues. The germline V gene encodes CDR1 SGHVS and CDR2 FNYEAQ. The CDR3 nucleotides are TGTGCCAGCAGTTTAGGTAGGGAAGATCAGCCCCAGCATTTT. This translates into CASSLGREDQPQHF.

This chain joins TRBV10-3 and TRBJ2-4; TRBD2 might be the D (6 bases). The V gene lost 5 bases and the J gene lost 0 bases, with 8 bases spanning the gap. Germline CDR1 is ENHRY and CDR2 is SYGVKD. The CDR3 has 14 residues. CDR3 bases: TGTGCCATCAGTCCGGGACTAGCCAAAAACATTCAGTACTTC. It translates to CAISPGLAKNIQYF.

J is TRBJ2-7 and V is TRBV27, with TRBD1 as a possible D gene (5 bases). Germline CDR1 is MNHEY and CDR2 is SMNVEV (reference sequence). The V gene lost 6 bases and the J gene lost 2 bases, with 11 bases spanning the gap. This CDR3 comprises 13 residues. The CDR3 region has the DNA TGTGCCAGCAGGGTGTTAGGGGCCTACGAGCAGTACTTC. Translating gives CASRVLGAYEQYF.

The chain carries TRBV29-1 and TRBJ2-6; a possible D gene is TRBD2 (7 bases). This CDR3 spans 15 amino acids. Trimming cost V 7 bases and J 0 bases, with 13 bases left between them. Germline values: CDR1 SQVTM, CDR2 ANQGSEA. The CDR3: CSAQGGGSGANVLTF. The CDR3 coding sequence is TGCAGCGCCCAAGGGGGGGGCTCTGGGGCCAACGTCCTGACTTTC.

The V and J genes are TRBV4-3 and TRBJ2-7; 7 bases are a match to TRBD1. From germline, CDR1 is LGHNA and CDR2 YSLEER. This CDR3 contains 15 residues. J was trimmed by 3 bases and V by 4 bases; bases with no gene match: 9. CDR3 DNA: TGCGCCAGCAGCCTAGGGACAGACTACTTCTACGAGCAGTACTTC. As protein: CASSLGTDYFYEQYF.

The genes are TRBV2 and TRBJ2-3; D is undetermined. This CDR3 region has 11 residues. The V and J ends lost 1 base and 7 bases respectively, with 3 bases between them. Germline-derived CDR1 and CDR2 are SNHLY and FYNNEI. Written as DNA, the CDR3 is TGTGCCAGCAGTGAAGGCAATACGCAGTATTTT. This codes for CASSEGNTQYF.

In DNA, the CDR3 is TGTGCCAGCAGTTACTCTCAGGGAGGAGAAGCTTTCTTT. It translates to CASSYSQGGEAFF. The chain uses TRBV6-6 and TRBJ1-1; TRBD1 is a possible D gene (5 bases). This CDR3 has 13 amino acids. V lost 0 bases and J lost 8, with 10 bases in between. Germline CDR1 MNHNY, CDR2 SVGAGI (reference sequence).

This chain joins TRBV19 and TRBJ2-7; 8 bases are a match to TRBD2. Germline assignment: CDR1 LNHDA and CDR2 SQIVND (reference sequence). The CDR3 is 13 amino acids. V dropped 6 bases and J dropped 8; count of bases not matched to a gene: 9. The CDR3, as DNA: TGTGCCAGTAGAGGACGGGGGGGCGCCCAGCAGTACTTC. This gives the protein CASRGRGGAQQYF.

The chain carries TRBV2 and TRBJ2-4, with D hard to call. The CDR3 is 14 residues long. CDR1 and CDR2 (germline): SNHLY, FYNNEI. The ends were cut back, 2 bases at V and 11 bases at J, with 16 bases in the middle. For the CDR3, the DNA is TGTGCCAGCAGTGAAAACCTCGCAGACCCTGTTCAGTACTTC. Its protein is CASSENLADPVQYF.

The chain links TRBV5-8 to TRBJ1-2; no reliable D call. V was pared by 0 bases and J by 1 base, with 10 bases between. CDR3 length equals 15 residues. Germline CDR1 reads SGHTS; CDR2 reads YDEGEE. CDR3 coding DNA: TGTGCCAGCAGCTTGGCCAGACCCGATAACTATGGCTACACCTTC. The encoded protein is CASSLARPDNYGYTF.

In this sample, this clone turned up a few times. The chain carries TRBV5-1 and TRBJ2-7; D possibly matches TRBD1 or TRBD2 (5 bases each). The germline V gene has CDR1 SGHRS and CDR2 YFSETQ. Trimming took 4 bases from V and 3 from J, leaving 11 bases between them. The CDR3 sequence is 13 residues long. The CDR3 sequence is CASSARDGYEQYF. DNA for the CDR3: TGCGCCAGCAGCGCCCGGGACGGCTACGAGCAGTACTTC.

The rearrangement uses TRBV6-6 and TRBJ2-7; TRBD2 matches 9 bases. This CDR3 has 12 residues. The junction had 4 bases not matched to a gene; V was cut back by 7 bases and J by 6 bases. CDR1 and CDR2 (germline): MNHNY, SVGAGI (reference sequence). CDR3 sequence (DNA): TGTGCCAGCACTGCGGGGGGGGGCGAGCAGTACTTC. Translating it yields CASTAGGGEQYF.

CDR3 amino acids: CAWSVASGSYNEQFF. DNA of the CDR3: TGTGCCTGGAGTGTAGCCAGCGGGAGCTACAATGAGCAGTTCTTC. The V call is TRBV30, the J call TRBJ2-1; 8 bases line up with TRBD2. CDR1 and CDR2 (germline): GTSNPN, SVGIG (reference sequence). Trimming at V came to 0 bases and at J to 3 bases, leaving 4 bases not matched to a gene. The CDR3 is 15 amino acids.

In DNA form, the CDR3 reads TGTGCCTGTGTGGCGGAAATCACAGATACGCAGTATTTT. This gives the protein CACVAEITDTQYF. The chain has TRBV7-9 and TRBJ2-3; D remains ambiguous. The CDR3 length is 13 residues. Germline V gene sequence: CDR1 SEHNR, CDR2 FQNEAQ (reference sequence). V shed 11 bases and J shed 2 bases, with 14 bases lying between them.

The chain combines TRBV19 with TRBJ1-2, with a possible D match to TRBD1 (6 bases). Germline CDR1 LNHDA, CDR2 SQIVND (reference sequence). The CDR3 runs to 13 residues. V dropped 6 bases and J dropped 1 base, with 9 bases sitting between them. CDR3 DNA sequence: TGTGCCAGTAGCCTACAGGGTAACTATGGCTACACCTTC. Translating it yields CASSLQGNYGYTF.

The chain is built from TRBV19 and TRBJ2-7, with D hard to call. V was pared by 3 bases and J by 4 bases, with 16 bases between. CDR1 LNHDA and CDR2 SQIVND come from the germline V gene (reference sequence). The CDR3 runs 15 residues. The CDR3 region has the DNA TGTGCCAGTAGTATCTTTTTCGGCACCAAATACGAGCAGTACTTC. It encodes CASSIFFGTKYEQYF.

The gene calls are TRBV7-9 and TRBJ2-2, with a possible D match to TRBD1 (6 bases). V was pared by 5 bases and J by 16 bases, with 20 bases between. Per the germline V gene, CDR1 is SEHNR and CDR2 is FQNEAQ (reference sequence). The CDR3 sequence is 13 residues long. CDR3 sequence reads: CASSQGSASHPFF. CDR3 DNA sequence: TGTGCCAGCAGCCAGGGGAGCGCCTCGCACCCGTTTTTT.

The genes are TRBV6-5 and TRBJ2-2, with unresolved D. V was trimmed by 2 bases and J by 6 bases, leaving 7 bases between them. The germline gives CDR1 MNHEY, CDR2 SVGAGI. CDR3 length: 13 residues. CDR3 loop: CASSYRGPGELFF. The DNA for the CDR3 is TGTGCCAGCAGTTACCGCGGCCCCGGGGAGCTGTTTTTT.

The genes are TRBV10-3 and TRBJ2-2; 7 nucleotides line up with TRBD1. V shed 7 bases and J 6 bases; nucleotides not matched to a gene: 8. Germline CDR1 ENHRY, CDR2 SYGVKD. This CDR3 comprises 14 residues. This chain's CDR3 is CAIKQGGDAGELFF. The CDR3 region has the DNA TGTGCCATCAAGCAAGGGGGCGACGCCGGGGAGCTGTTTTTT.

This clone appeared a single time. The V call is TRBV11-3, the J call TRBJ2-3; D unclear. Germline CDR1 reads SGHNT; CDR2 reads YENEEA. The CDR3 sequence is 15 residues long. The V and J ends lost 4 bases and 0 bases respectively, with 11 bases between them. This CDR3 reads CASSSSAMSTDTQYF. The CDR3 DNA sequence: TGTGCCAGCAGCTCTTCAGCGATGAGCACAGATACGCAGTATTTT.

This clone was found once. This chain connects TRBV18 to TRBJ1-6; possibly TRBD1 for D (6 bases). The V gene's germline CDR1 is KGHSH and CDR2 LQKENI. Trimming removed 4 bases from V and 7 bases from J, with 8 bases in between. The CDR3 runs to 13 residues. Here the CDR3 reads CASSRDTNSPLHF. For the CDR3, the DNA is TGTGCCAGCTCACGGGACACGAATTCACCCCTCCACTTT.